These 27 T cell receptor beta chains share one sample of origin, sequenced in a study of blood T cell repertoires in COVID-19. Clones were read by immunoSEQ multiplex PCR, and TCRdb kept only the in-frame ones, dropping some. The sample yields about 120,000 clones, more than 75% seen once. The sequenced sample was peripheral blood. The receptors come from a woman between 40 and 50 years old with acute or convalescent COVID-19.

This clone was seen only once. CDR3 loop: CASSQEGREQFF. Written as DNA, the CDR3 is TGTGCCAGCAGCCAAGAGGGCAGGGAGCAGTTCTTC. The gene calls are TRBV3-1 (or the pseudogene TRBV3-2) and TRBJ2-1; D uncertain. V lost 0 bases and J lost 10, with 7 bases in between. Germline V gene lookup returns CDR1 LGHDT and CDR2 YNNKEL (reference sequence). The CDR3 is 12 residues long.

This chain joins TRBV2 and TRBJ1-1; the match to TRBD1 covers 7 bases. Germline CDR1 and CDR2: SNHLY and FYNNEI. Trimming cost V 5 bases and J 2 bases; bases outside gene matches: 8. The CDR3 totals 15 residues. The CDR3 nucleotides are TGTGCCAGCAGTCGACAGGGCGACTTTAACACTGAAGCTTTCTTT. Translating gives CASSRQGDFNTEAFF.

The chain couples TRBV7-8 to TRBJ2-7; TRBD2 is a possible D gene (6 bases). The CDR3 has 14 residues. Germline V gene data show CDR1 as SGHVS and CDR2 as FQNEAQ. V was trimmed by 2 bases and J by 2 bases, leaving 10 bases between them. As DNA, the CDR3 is TGTGCCAGCAGCTTATCCCGACTAGCCTACGAGCAGTACTTC. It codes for CASSLSRLAYEQYF.

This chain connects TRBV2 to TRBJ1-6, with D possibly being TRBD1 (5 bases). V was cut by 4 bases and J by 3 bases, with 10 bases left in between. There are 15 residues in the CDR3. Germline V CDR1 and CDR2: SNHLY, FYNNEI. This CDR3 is CASSGQPSYNSPLHF. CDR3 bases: TGTGCCAGCAGTGGACAGCCGAGCTATAATTCACCCCTCCACTTT.

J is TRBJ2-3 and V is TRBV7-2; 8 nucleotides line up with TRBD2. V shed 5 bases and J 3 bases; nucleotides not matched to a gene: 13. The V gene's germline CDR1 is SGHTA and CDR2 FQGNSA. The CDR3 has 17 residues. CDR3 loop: CASSPPPGGGQTDTQYF. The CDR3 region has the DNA TGTGCCAGCAGCCCTCCCCCCGGGGGGGGCCAGACAGATACGCAGTATTTT. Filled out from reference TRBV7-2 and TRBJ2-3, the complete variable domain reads GAGVSQSPSNKVTEKGKDVELRCDPISGHTALYWYRQSLGQGLEFLIYFQGNSAPDKSGLPSDRFSAERTGGSVSTLTIQRTQQEDSAVYLCASSPPPGGGQTDTQYFGPGTRLTVL.

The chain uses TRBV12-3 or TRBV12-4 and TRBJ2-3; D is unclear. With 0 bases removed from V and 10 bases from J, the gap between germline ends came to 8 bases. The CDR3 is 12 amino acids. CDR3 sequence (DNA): TGTGCCAGCAGTTTAGCGGCCGGGTCGCAGTATTTT. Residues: CASSLAAGSQYF.

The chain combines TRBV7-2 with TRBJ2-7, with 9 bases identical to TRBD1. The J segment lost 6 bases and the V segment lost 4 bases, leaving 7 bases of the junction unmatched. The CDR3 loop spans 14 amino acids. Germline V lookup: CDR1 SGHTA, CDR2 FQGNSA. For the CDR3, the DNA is TGTGCCAGCAGCTCACGACAGGGGGAAGGCGAGCAGTACTTC. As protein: CASSSRQGEGEQYF.

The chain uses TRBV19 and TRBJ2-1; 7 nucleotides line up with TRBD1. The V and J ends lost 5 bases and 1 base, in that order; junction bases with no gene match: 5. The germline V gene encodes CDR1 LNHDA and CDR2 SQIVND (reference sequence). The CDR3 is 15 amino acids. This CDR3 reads CASSLQTGSYNEQFF. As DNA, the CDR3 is TGTGCCAGTAGTTTACAGACAGGGTCCTACAATGAGCAGTTCTTC.

For the CDR3, the DNA is TGTGCCAGCAGCCTCGGACAGATAAACTATGGCTACACCTTC. It yields the protein CASSLGQINYGYTF. This sequence joins TRBV5-6 and TRBJ1-2, with D maybe TRBD1 (6 bases). V was cut by 4 bases and J by 2 bases, with 12 bases left in between. CDR3 length: 14 amino acids. CDR1 SGHDT and CDR2 YYEEEE come from the germline V gene.

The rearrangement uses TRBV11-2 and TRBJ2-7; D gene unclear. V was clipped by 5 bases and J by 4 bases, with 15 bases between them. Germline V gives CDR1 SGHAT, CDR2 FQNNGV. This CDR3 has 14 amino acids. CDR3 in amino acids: CASSLSGQFYEQYF. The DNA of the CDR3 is TGTGCCAGCAGCCTGTCAGGCCAATTTTACGAGCAGTACTTC.

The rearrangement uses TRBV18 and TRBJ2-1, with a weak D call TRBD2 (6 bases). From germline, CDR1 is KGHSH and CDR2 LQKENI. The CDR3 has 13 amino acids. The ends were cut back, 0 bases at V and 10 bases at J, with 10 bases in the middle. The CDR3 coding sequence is TGTGCCAGCTCACCACCCCTCCGGGGGGAGCAGTTCTTC. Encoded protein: CASSPPLRGEQFF. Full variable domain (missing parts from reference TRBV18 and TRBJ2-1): NAGVMQNPRHLVRRRGQEARLRCSPMKGHSHVYWYRQLPEEGLKFMVYLQKENIIDESGMPKERFSAEFPKEGPSILRIQQVVRGDSAAYFCASSPPLRGEQFFGPGTRLTVL.

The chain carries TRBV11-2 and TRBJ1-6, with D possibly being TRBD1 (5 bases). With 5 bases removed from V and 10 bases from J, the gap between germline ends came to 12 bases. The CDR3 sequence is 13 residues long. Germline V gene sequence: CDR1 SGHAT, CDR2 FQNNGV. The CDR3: CASSLLGVSPLHF. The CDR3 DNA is TGTGCCAGCAGCCTATTAGGGGTATCACCCCTCCACTTT.

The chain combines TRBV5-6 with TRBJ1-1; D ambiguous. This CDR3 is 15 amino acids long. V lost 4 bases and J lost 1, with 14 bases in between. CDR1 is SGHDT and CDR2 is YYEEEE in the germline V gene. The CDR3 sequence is CASSPGGGTNTEAFF. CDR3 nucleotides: TGTGCCAGCAGCCCCGGAGGAGGAACGAACACTGAAGCTTTCTTT.

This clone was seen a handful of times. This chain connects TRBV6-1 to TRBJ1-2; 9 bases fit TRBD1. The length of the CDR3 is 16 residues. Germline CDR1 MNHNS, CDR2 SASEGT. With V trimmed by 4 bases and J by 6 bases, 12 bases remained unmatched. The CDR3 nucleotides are TGTGCCAGCAGTGCGATTCCGGGACAGGGTAGGGATGGCTACACCTTC. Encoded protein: CASSAIPGQGRDGYTF.

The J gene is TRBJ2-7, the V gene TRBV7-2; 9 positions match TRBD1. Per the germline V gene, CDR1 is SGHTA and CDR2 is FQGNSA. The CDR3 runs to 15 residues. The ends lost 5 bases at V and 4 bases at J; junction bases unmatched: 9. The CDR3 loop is CASSARPGQGYEQYF. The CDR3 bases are TGTGCCAGCAGCGCACGGCCGGGACAGGGTTACGAGCAGTACTTC. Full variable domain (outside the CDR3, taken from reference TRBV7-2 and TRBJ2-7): GAGVSQSPSNKVTEKGKDVELRCDPISGHTALYWYRQSLGQGLEFLIYFQGNSAPDKSGLPSDRFSAERTGGSVSTLTIQRTQQEDSAVYLCASSARPGQGYEQYFGPGTRLTVT.

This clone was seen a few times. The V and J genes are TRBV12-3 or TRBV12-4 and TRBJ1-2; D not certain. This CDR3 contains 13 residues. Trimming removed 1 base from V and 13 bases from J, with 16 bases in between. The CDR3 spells CASSLERFSPGTF. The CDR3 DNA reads TGTGCCAGCAGTTTAGAGCGATTCTCACCTGGCACCTTC.

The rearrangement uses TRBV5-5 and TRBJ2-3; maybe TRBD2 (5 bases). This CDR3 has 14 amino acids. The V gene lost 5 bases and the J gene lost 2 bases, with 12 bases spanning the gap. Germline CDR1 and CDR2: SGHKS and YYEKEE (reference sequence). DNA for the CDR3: TGTGCCAGCAGGCTGAGCGGAATCACAGATACGCAGTATTTT. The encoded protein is CASRLSGITDTQYF. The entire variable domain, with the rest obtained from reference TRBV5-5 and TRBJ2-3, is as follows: DAGVTQSPTHLIKTRGQQVTLRCSPISGHKSVSWYQQVLGQGPQFIFQYYEKEERGRGNFPDRFSARQFPNYSSELNVNALLLGDSALYLCASRLSGITDTQYFGPGTRLTVL.

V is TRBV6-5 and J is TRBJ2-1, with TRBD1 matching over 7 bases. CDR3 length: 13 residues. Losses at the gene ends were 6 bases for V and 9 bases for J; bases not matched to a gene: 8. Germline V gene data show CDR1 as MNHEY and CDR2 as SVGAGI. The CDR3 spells CASRKTGMAEQFF. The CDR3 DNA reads TGTGCCAGCAGGAAGACAGGGATGGCTGAGCAGTTCTTC.

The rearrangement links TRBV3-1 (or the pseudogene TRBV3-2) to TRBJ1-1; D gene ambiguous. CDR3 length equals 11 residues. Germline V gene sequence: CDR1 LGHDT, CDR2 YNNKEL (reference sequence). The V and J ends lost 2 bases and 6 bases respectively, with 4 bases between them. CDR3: CASSQLAEAFF. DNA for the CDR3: TGTGCCAGCAGCCAACTCGCTGAAGCTTTCTTT.

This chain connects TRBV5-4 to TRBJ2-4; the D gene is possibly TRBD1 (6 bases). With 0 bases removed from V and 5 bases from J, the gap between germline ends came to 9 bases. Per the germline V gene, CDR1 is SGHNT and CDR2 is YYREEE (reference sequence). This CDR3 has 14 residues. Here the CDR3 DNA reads TGTGCCAGCAGCTTGGGGGCAGGGGAAAACATTCAGTACTTC. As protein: CASSLGAGENIQYF.

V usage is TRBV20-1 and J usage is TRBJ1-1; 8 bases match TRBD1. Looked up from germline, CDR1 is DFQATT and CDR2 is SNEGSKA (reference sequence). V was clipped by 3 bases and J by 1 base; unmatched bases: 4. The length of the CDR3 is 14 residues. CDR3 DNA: TGCAGTGCTAGTCCAGGGGGCTGGAACACTGAAGCTTTCTTT. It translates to CSASPGGWNTEAFF.

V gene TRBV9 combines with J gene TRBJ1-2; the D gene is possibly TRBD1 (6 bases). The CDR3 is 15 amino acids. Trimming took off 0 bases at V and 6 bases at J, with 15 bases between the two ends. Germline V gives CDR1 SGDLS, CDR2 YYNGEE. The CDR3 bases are TGTGCCAGCAGCGTAGATGGCGGCAGGGGAAATGGCTACACCTTC. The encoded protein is CASSVDGGRGNGYTF.

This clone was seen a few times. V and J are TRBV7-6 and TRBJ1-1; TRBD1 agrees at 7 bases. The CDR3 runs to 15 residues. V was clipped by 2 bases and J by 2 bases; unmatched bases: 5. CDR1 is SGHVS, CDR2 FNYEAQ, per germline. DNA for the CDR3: TGTGCCAGCAGCTTACGACAGGGATTTAACACTGAAGCTTTCTTT. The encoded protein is CASSLRQGFNTEAFF.

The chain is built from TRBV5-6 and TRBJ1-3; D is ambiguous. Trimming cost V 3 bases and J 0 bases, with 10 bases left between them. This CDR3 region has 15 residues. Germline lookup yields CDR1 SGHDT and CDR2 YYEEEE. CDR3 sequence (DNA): TGTGCCAGCAGCTCTTTCTCAGGCTCTGGAAACACCATATATTTT. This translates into CASSSFSGSGNTIYF.

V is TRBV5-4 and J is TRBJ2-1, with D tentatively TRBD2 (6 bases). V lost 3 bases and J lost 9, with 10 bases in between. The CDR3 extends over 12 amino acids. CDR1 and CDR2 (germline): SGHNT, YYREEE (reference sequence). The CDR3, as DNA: TGTGCCAGCAGCTGGGACTTCAGTGAGCAGTTCTTC. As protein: CASSWDFSEQFF.

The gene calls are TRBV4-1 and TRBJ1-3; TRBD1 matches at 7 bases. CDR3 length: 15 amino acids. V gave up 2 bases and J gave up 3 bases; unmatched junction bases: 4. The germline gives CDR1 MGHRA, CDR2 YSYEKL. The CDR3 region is CASSQFDRVGNTIYF. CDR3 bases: TGCGCCAGCAGCCAATTTGACAGGGTTGGAAACACCATATATTTT.

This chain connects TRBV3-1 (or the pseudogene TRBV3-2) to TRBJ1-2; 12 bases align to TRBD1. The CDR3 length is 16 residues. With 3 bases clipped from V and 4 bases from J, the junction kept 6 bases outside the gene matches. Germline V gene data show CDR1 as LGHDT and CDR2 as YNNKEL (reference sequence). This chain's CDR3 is CASSHAGTGGRYGYTF. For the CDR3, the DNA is TGTGCCAGCAGCCACGCCGGGACAGGGGGCCGCTATGGCTACACCTTC.